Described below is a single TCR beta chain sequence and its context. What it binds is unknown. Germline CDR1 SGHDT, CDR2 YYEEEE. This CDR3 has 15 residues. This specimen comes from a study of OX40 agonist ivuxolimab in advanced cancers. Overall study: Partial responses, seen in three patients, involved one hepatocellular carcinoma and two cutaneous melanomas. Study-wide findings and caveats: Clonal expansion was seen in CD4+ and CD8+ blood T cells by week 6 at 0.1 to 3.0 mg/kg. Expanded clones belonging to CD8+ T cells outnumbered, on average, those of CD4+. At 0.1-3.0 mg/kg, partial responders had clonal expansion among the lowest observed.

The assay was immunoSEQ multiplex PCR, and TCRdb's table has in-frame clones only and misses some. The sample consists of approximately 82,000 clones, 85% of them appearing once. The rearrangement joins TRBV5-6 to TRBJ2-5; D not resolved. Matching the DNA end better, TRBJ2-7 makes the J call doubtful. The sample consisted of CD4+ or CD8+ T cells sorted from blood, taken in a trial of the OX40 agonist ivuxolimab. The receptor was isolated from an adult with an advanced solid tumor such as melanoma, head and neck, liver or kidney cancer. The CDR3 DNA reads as TGTGCCAGCAGCTTGTCGCCGGACGGGCTCTACGAGCAGTACTTC. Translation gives CASSLSPDGLYEQYF.